The next 8 T cell receptor beta chains were all read from a single sample in a study of blood T cell repertoires in COVID-19. Sequencing used immunoSEQ multiplex PCR; TCRdb keeps in-frame clones, though not all of them. The sample holds around 160,000 clones, 80% to 90% seen once. The sequenced material came from peripheral blood. The receptor source for this set is a woman in her sixties or seventies with COVID-19, enrolled during active disease.

This sequence joins TRBV5-5 and TRBJ1-4; 7 positions match TRBD1. Germline CDR1 and CDR2: SGHKS and YYEKEE (reference sequence). This CDR3 contains 13 residues. V lost 6 bases and J lost 8; bases outside the gene matches: 7. The DNA of the CDR3 is TGTGCCAGCACCCTGACAGGGTTGGAAAAACTGTTTTTT. Translated, it gives CASTLTGLEKLFF.

The CDR3 sequence is CASRRQGNAGELFF. The DNA of the CDR3 is TGTGCCAGCAGGAGACAGGGGAATGCTGGGGAGCTGTTTTTT. The chain employs TRBV5-4 and TRBJ2-2; 8 bases are a match to TRBD1. The CDR3 contains 14 residues. Trimming cost V 5 bases and J 8 bases; bases outside gene matches: 8. Germline assignment: CDR1 SGHNT and CDR2 YYREEE (reference sequence). The full variable domain, its missing parts supplied by reference TRBV5-4 and TRBJ2-2, is ETGVTQSPTHLIKTRGQQVTLRCSSQSGHNTVSWYQQALGQGPQFIFQYYREEENGRGNFPPRFSGLQFPNYSSELNVNALELDDSALYLCASRRQGNAGELFFGEGSRLTVL.

This chain joins TRBV19 and TRBJ2-7; 9 nucleotides line up with TRBD1. The length of the CDR3 is 13 residues. CDR1 is LNHDA, CDR2 SQIVND, per germline (reference sequence). V lost 5 bases, J lost 5 bases, and 4 bases stayed unmatched. The CDR3 coding sequence is TGTGCCAGTAGTGCACAGGGGGCGGACGAGCAGTACTTC. The encoded protein is CASSAQGADEQYF.

This chain links TRBV7-9 with TRBJ1-2; weak D call: TRBD1 (6 bases). The CDR3 is made up of 14 amino acids. V lost 4 bases and J lost 2, with 11 bases in between. Germline CDR1 SEHNR, CDR2 FQNEAQ (reference sequence). The CDR3 DNA reads as TGTGCCAGCAGCTCTCAGGGGTCCAACTATGGCTACACCTTC. Protein sequence: CASSSQGSNYGYTF.

V is TRBV2 and J is TRBJ2-7; 9 nucleotides line up with TRBD1. The CDR3 runs to 14 residues. The J segment lost 7 bases and the V segment lost 0 bases, leaving 4 bases of the junction unmatched. Looked up from germline, CDR1 is SNHLY and CDR2 is FYNNEI. The CDR3 is CASSEAGQGNEQYF. The CDR3 DNA reads as TGTGCCAGCAGTGAAGCGGGACAGGGAAATGAGCAGTACTTC.

V and J are TRBV5-4 and TRBJ2-3; 8 bases match TRBD2. The CDR3 contains 18 residues. After removal of 4 bases from V and 0 bases from J, the junction contained 13 bases not matched to a gene. Germline V gene lookup returns CDR1 SGHNT and CDR2 YYREEE (reference sequence). The CDR3 is CASSVVHFGGVSTDTQYF. The DNA of the CDR3 is TGTGCCAGCAGCGTGGTTCACTTCGGGGGGGTTAGCACAGATACGCAGTATTTT.

The chain carries TRBV6-5 and TRBJ1-1, with a tentative D call TRBD1 (5 bases). Trimming took 2 bases from V and 4 from J, leaving 14 bases between them. The CDR3 contains 15 residues. Germline values: CDR1 MNHEY, CDR2 SVGAGI. CDR3 in amino acids: CASSYLAGTGTEAFF. The CDR3 DNA follows: TGTGCCAGCAGTTACCTGGCGGGGACGGGCACTGAAGCTTTCTTT.

The chain is built from TRBV11-2 and TRBJ2-1, with a possible D match to TRBD2 (6 bases). Germline CDR1 reads SGHAT; CDR2 reads FQNNGV. V was trimmed by 5 bases and J by 4 bases, leaving 12 bases between them. CDR3 length equals 14 residues. In nucleotides, the CDR3 is TGTGCCAGCAGCCCAGGACTAAATTACAATGAGCAGTTCTTC. The encoded protein is CASSPGLNYNEQFF.